This T cell receptor (beta chain) was sequenced in a study of OX40 agonist ivuxolimab in advanced cancers. Clones were read by immunoSEQ multiplex PCR, and TCRdb kept only the in-frame ones, dropping some. The sample includes tens of thousands of clones, around 88% of them seen just once. CDR1 is WNHNN, CDR2 SYGVQD, per germline (reference sequence). This CDR3 has 13 residues. Trimming took off 4 bases at V and 8 bases at J, with 13 bases between the two ends. The chain is built from TRBV10-1 and TRBJ2-3; the D gene could be TRBD1 or TRBD2 (6 bases each). The clonotype was recovered from an adult with an advanced solid tumor such as melanoma, head and neck, liver or kidney cancer. The source material was CD4+ or CD8+ T cells sorted from blood, sampled in a trial of the OX40 agonist ivuxolimab. CDR3 in amino acids: CASSGAEGGTQYF. The CDR3 DNA reads as TGCGCCAGCAGTGGAGCGGAGGGGGGTACGCAGTATTTT.